Listed here is a single TCR beta chain. The primer mix had 60 Vbeta and 13 Jbeta primers. TCRdb's copy holds only in-frame clones and misses some; the assay was immunoSEQ multiplex PCR. Of over 150,000 clones listed, approximately 80% are singletons. The data are from a study of cytomegalovirus exposure and HLA in healthy donors. Trimming cost V 8 bases and J 6 bases, with 17 bases left between them. CDR3 length: 15 amino acids. Germline loops: CDR1 KGHSH, CDR2 LQKENI. This sequence was found in a man between 18 and 29 years old in good health and CMV-seronegative. The source material was PBMCs. The chain links TRBV18 to TRBJ2-6; D possibly corresponds to TRBD1 (5 bases). CDR3 in DNA: TGTGCCAGCCACCAGGTTAGGGGTGCGGCCAACGTCCTGACTTTC. Translated: CASHQVRGAANVLTF.